This entry lists 28 T cell receptor beta chains sequenced from one sample in a study of T cell responses to AZD1222 COVID-19 vaccine. Sequenced by immunoSEQ multiplex PCR; TCRdb stores in-frame clones only, minus some. The repertoire has 160,000 or so clones, more than 75% of them found once; the top ten carry 4% to 4.5%. The specimen was peripheral blood, collected 28 days after the second AZD1222 dose. The receptors shown here come from an adult who received the AZD1222 COVID-19 vaccine.

This clone was seen only once. This chain joins TRBV7-2 and TRBJ1-5, with D hard to call. This CDR3 region has 16 residues. In germline, CDR1 is SGHTA, CDR2 FQGNSA. V shed 1 base and J shed 6 bases, with 16 bases lying between them. CDR3 sequence reads: CASSLEVMSVGQPQHF. CDR3 sequence (DNA): TGTGCCAGCAGCTTAGAAGTGATGTCGGTGGGTCAGCCCCAGCATTTT.

This chain joins TRBV6-5 and TRBJ2-5; a weak D match, TRBD2 (7 bases). The J call is doubtful: the DNA matches TRBJ2-7 better. The CDR3 is made up of 13 amino acids. From germline, CDR1 is MNHEY and CDR2 SVGAGI. The CDR3 here is CATRLAQGYEQYF. For the CDR3, the DNA is TGTGCCACCCGACTAGCCCAGGGGTACGAGCAGTACTTC.

This clone was seen just once. The chain couples TRBV5-1 to TRBJ1-5, with a weak D call TRBD1 (5 bases). The germline V gene has CDR1 SGHRS and CDR2 YFSETQ. V shed 0 bases and J shed 5 bases, with 12 bases lying between them. The CDR3 sequence is 15 residues long. For the CDR3, the DNA is TGCGCCAGCAGCTTGGAGGCAGGGAAGGATCAGCCCCAGCATTTT. Its protein product is CASSLEAGKDQPQHF.

The V gene is TRBV6-5, the J gene TRBJ2-5; D perhaps matches TRBD2 (7 bases). The CDR3 is 16 residues long. Germline-derived CDR1 and CDR2 are MNHEY and SVGAGI. Trimming stripped 3 bases from V and 6 bases from J, with 20 bases between. The CDR3 spells CASSYPVGGRYQTQYF. In DNA form, the CDR3 reads TGTGCCAGCAGTTATCCCGTCGGGGGGCGCTACCAGACCCAGTACTTC.

On this clone: One junction end disagrees with the germline gene, perhaps due to a read error. This rearrangement joins TRBV18 to TRBJ1-3, with TRBD1 as a possible D gene (5 bases). The CDR3 contains 15 residues. Germline V gene data show CDR1 as KGHSH and CDR2 as LQKENI. The CDR3 DNA reads as TGTGCCAGCTCACCGACTAGGGGCCCTGGGAACACCATATATTTT. It codes for CASSPTRGPGNTIYF. Supplemented by reference TRBV18 and TRBJ1-3, the full variable domain reads NAGVMQNPRHLVRRRGQEARLRCSPMKGHSHVYWYRQLPEEGLKFMVYLQKENIIDESGMPKERFSAEFPKEGPSILRIQQVVRGDSAAYFCASSPTRGPGNTIYFGEGSWLTVV.

V gene TRBV3-1 (or the pseudogene TRBV3-2) combines with J gene TRBJ1-3, with 7 bases fitting TRBD1. The germline V gene encodes CDR1 LGHDT and CDR2 YNNKEL (reference sequence). The CDR3 loop spans 14 amino acids. The V gene end was trimmed by 5 bases and the J gene end by 4 bases; junction bases not matched to a gene: 5. The CDR3 nucleotides read TGTGCCAGCAGCTGGGACAGCATAGGAAACACCATATATTTT. Translated: CASSWDSIGNTIYF.

This CDR3 is CASSLGQGDYGYTF. The CDR3 DNA sequence: TGTGCCAGCAGTTTGGGACAGGGGGACTATGGCTACACCTTC. This sequence joins TRBV27 and TRBJ1-2, with 11 nucleotides matching TRBD1. The CDR3 runs 14 residues. Germline CDR1 is MNHEY and CDR2 is SMNVEV (reference sequence). The V and J ends lost 3 bases and 3 bases, in that order; junction bases with no gene match: 0.

The J gene is TRBJ1-2, the V gene TRBV5-6; 9 bases are a match to TRBD1. Germline-derived CDR1 and CDR2 are SGHDT and YYEEEE. The CDR3 length is 18 residues. Trimming took 4 bases from V and 1 from J; bases not matched to a gene: 14. CDR3 sequence reads: CASSPELTGGQINYGYTF. The CDR3, as DNA: TGTGCCAGCAGCCCGGAACTTACAGGGGGCCAAATTAACTATGGCTACACCTTC.

The chain couples TRBV15 to TRBJ1-4; 7 bases line up with TRBD1. The germline CDR1 and CDR2 sequences are LNHNV and YYDKDF (reference sequence). The CDR3 has 17 residues. V was clipped by 5 bases and J by 5 bases; unmatched bases: 14. The CDR3 DNA follows: TGTGCCACCAGCTCGCAGGGGGGGCCCTTAGCAAATGAAAAACTGTTTTTT. As protein: CATSSQGGPLANEKLFF.

This clone was observed once. V is TRBV6-1 and J is TRBJ1-2; D uncertain. This CDR3 region has 14 residues. Trimming stripped 1 base from V and 9 bases from J, with 15 bases between. Germline CDR1 and CDR2: MNHNS and SASEGT. CDR3 amino acids: CASSEGTGRRSYTF. DNA of the CDR3: TGTGCCAGCAGTGAAGGAACGGGAAGGCGGAGCTACACCTTC.

The chain couples TRBV5-4 to TRBJ2-7, with 14 bases matching TRBD2. V shed 4 bases and J 3 bases; nucleotides not matched to a gene: 3. The germline V gene has CDR1 SGHNT and CDR2 YYREEE (reference sequence). The CDR3 has 15 residues. The CDR3 loop reads CASSAGTSGSYEQYF. CDR3 bases: TGTGCCAGCAGCGCAGGGACTAGCGGGAGCTACGAGCAGTACTTC.

The rearrangement links TRBV16 to TRBJ1-5; D may be TRBD1 (6 bases). The CDR3 loop spans 14 amino acids. V lost 0 bases and J lost 10, with 13 bases in between. Germline V gene data show CDR1 as KGHSY and CDR2 as FQNENV. The CDR3 loop is CASSQSGGQVPQHF. The CDR3 coding sequence is TGTGCCAGCAGCCAATCGGGGGGGCAAGTACCCCAGCATTTT.

The V and J genes are TRBV5-6 and TRBJ2-5; TRBD1 matches 9 bases. Germline CDR1 is SGHDT and CDR2 is YYEEEE. V lost 3 bases and J lost 6; bases outside the gene matches: 3. The length of the CDR3 is 13 residues. CDR3 sequence (DNA): TGTGCCAGCAGCTCAGGGACAGGGCAGACCCAGTACTTC. It translates to CASSSGTGQTQYF. The variable domain in full, with the rest retrieved from reference TRBV5-6 and TRBJ2-5, is DAGVTQSPTHLIKTRGQQVTLRCSPKSGHDTVSWYQQALGQGPQFIFQYYEEEERQRGNFPDRFSGHQFPNYSSELNVNALLLGDSALYLCASSSGTGQTQYFGPGTRLLVL.

The chain carries TRBV7-8 and TRBJ1-6, with 8 bases aligning to TRBD1. V gave up 2 bases and J gave up 7 bases; unmatched junction bases: 1. The CDR3 covers 14 residues. Germline V gene lookup returns CDR1 SGHVS and CDR2 FQNEAQ. The CDR3 coding sequence is TGTGCCAGCAGCTTATGGACAGGGAATTCACCCCTCCACTTT. This sequence encodes CASSLWTGNSPLHF.

The chain uses TRBV5-1 and TRBJ2-5; D is unresolved. Germline lookup yields CDR1 SGHRS and CDR2 YFSETQ. V dropped 1 base and J dropped 5 bases, with 12 bases sitting between them. The CDR3 spans 14 residues. This CDR3 is CASSLQPSGETQYF. CDR3 in DNA: TGCGCCAGCAGCTTGCAACCCTCGGGCGAGACCCAGTACTTC. Complete variable domain (other parts from reference TRBV5-1 and TRBJ2-5): KAGVTQTPRYLIKTRGQQVTLSCSPISGHRSVSWYQQTPGQGLQFLFEYFSETQRNKGNFPGRFSGRQFSNSRSEMNVSTLELGDSALYLCASSLQPSGETQYFGPGTRLLVL.

V gene TRBV2 combines with J gene TRBJ1-4; 7 bases are shared with TRBD1. Germline CDR1 is SNHLY and CDR2 is FYNNEI. J lost 8 bases, V lost 6 bases, and 12 bases had no gene match. The CDR3 is 15 amino acids. The CDR3 protein is CASRGQGEFREKLFF. Here the CDR3 DNA reads TGTGCCAGCAGGGGGCAGGGGGAGTTTCGAGAAAAACTGTTTTTT.

The chain has TRBV15 and TRBJ2-5, with a tentative D call TRBD2 (5 bases). V dropped 5 bases and J dropped 4 bases, with 11 bases sitting between them. The CDR3 is made up of 13 amino acids. The germline CDR1 and CDR2 sequences are LNHNV and YYDKDF (reference sequence). CDR3 nucleotide sequence: TGTGCCACCAGCCTACGTGAGGGAGAGACCCAGTACTTC. Translation gives CATSLREGETQYF.

The J gene is TRBJ1-1, the V gene TRBV5-1, with a possible D match to TRBD1 (6 bases). Germline-derived CDR1 and CDR2 are SGHRS and YFSETQ. V was trimmed by 5 bases and J by 1 base, leaving 9 bases between them. The CDR3 sequence is 13 residues long. The CDR3 DNA reads as TGCGCCAGCAGTAAGGACAGGAACACTGAAGCTTTCTTT. Its translation: CASSKDRNTEAFF.

A word on this clone: Other DNA sequences from this sample encode an identical CDR3 as well. This sequence joins TRBV2 and TRBJ2-5; the D gene could be TRBD1 or TRBD2 (5 bases each). The CDR3 spans 14 residues. Trimming left V 3 bases short and J 4 bases short, with 12 bases between. Per germline, CDR1 SNHLY and CDR2 FYNNEI. CDR3 in amino acids: CASSERGRGETQYF. The DNA for the CDR3 is TGTGCCAGCAGTGAGAGGGGAAGGGGAGAGACCCAGTACTTC.

The chain couples TRBV11-2 to TRBJ2-3, with TRBD1 matching over 9 bases. Germline V CDR1 and CDR2: SGHAT, FQNNGV. The V and J ends lost 0 bases and 5 bases, in that order; junction bases with no gene match: 12. The CDR3 has 18 residues. The DNA of the CDR3 is TGTGCCAGCAGCTTAGATCGTGCTAGGACAGGGGCCTTAGATACGCAGTATTTT. This gives the protein CASSLDRARTGALDTQYF.

This clone has just one count. CDR3 region: CASRLAYEQYF. DNA for the CDR3: TGTGCCAGCAGACTCGCCTACGAGCAGTACTTC. The V gene is TRBV7-2, the J gene TRBJ2-7; no clear D. The CDR3 is 11 residues long. The germline gives CDR1 SGHTA, CDR2 FQGNSA. Trimming pared 6 bases from V and 2 bases from J, leaving 5 bases between.

In DNA, the CDR3 is TGTGCCAGCAGTACCAGTCAGGCAATAACCTTC. Translated, it gives CASSTSQAITF. V usage is TRBV5-4 and J usage is TRBJ1-2; D call uncertain. From germline, CDR1 is SGHNT and CDR2 YYREEE (reference sequence). The CDR3 consists of 11 residues. V gave up 5 bases and J gave up 14 bases, with 16 bases separating them.

The chain uses TRBV4-2 and TRBJ1-5, with D possibly matching TRBD1 (5 bases). Trimming took off 5 bases at V and 2 bases at J, with 13 bases between the two ends. CDR3 length equals 15 residues. CDR1 is LGHNA, CDR2 YNFKEQ, per germline. The DNA of the CDR3 is TGTGCCAGCAGCGAGGACATACGCGGCAATCAGCCCCAGCATTTT. It translates to CASSEDIRGNQPQHF.

The gene calls are TRBV5-4 and TRBJ1-1, with 9 bases matching TRBD1. The CDR3 covers 16 residues. Germline V gives CDR1 SGHNT, CDR2 YYREEE (reference sequence). V shed 4 bases and J 0 bases; nucleotides not matched to a gene: 7. Written as DNA, the CDR3 is TGTGCCAGCAGCCCTGACAGGGGGACTATGAACACTGAAGCTTTCTTT. Translating it yields CASSPDRGTMNTEAFF.

V usage is TRBV4-2 and J usage is TRBJ1-2, with D tentatively TRBD1 (5 bases). Trimming removed 4 bases at V and 4 bases at J, with 16 bases between. The CDR3 length is 15 residues. The germline V gene has CDR1 LGHNA and CDR2 YNFKEQ. The CDR3 coding sequence is TGTGCCAGCAGCCTAAACCCGGACACAAGCTATGGCTACACCTTC. Residues: CASSLNPDTSYGYTF.

The V call is TRBV11-3, the J call TRBJ2-5, with 10 bases fitting TRBD1. The CDR3 loop spans 15 amino acids. CDR1 is SGHNT and CDR2 is YENEEA in the germline V gene. Trimming took 6 bases from V and 2 from J; bases not matched to a gene: 6. The CDR3 sequence: CASRGQGLVQETQYF. DNA for the CDR3: TGTGCCAGCAGGGGACAGGGGCTAGTACAAGAGACCCAGTACTTC. The complete variable domain, with remaining parts taken from reference TRBV11-3 and TRBJ2-5, reads EAGVVQSPRYKIIEKKQPVAFWCNPISGHNTLYWYLQNLGQGPELLIRYENEEAVDDSQLPKDRFSAERLKGVDSTLKIQPAELGDSAVYLCASRGQGLVQETQYFGPGTRLLVL.

V usage is TRBV4-2 and J usage is TRBJ1-2; D may be TRBD1 (6 bases). Germline V gene lookup returns CDR1 LGHNA and CDR2 YNFKEQ. The CDR3 sequence is 15 residues long. Trimming removed 0 bases from V and 1 base from J, with 9 bases in between. CDR3 nucleotide sequence: TGTGCCAGCAGCCAAGATGGGGGCCTTAACTATGGCTACACCTTC. Its protein is CASSQDGGLNYGYTF.

This clone was seen a few times. This rearrangement joins TRBV7-2 to TRBJ1-1; D is unresolved. The CDR3 has 14 amino acids. Germline CDR1 is SGHTA and CDR2 is FQGNSA. Deletions cut 0 bases from V and 4 bases from J, with 9 bases between. CDR3 protein: CASSLAFGSTEAFF. DNA of the CDR3: TGTGCCAGCAGCTTAGCCTTCGGCAGCACTGAAGCTTTCTTT.